A selection of T cell receptor beta chains follows, all from one sample in a study of shared clonotypes between healthy human individuals. Produced via immunoSEQ multiplex PCR; TCRdb's table is partial and in-frame only. The sample holds 1,400,000 or so clones, 98% seen once. Sample: naive CD4+ T cells sorted from blood. The receptors stem from a man aged 25-45 years in good health. Each CDR3 is given with its conserved first and last residue. Fields, in order: J gene, clone size, D gene, V gene, CDR3 DNA, CDR3 protein. D genes are given only for firm matches. Expanded clones get a size class; other rows say once, few or many, or leave the size out.

J gene: TRBJ1-5; clone size: NA; D gene: TRBD1; V gene: TRBV7-2; CDR3 DNA: TGTGCCAGCAGCCCTCAGACAGGGAATAGCAATCAGCCCCAGCATTTT; CDR3 protein: CASSPQTGNSNQPQHF
J gene: TRBJ2-1; clone size: NA; D gene: NA; V gene: TRBV10-2; CDR3 DNA: TGCGCCAGCAGAGGGGCTAGCGTCAATGAGCAGTTCTTC; CDR3 protein: CASRGASVNEQFF
J gene: TRBJ2-5; clone size: NA; D gene: NA; V gene: TRBV7-3; CDR3 DNA: TGTGCCAGCAGCTTAACCATGACTAGTCAGGAGACCCAGTACTTC; CDR3 protein: CASSLTMTSQETQYF
J gene: TRBJ2-3; clone size: once; D gene: NA; V gene: TRBV25-1; CDR3 DNA: TGTGCCAGCAGTGATTCCCGTTCCTCCTTGTCGCAGTATTTT; CDR3 protein: CASSDSRSSLSQYF
J gene: TRBJ2-1; clone size: NA; D gene: NA; V gene: TRBV7-3; CDR3 DNA: TGTGCCAGCAGCCGTATGACAGGTACCAATGAGCAGTTCTTC; CDR3 protein: CASSRMTGTNEQFF
J gene: TRBJ2-7; clone size: NA; D gene: NA; V gene: TRBV6-5; CDR3 DNA: TGTGCCAGCAGTTACGACCTGCGGGGTTCAGAGCAGTACTTC; CDR3 protein: CASSYDLRGSEQYF
J gene: TRBJ2-3; clone size: once; D gene: NA; V gene: TRBV5-8; CDR3 DNA: TGTGCCAGCCCCGTGTGGGGCCCCACAGATACGCAGTATTTT; CDR3 protein: CASPVWGPTDTQYF
J gene: TRBJ1-2; clone size: NA; D gene: NA; V gene: TRBV27; CDR3 DNA: TGTGCCAGCAGCAACACCCCCCGGACAGAGAGGGATGGCTACACCTTC; CDR3 protein: CASSNTPRTERDGYTF
J gene: TRBJ2-3; clone size: NA; D gene: TRBD1; V gene: TRBV5-8; CDR3 DNA: TGTGCCAGCAGACGCCGGACAGGGGCAGATACGCAGTATTTT; CDR3 protein: CASRRRTGADTQYF
J gene: TRBJ2-1; clone size: NA; D gene: NA; V gene: TRBV14; CDR3 DNA: TGTGCCAGCAGCCAAGGGCCGAACGGTGAGCAGTTCTTC; CDR3 protein: CASSQGPNGEQFF
J gene: TRBJ1-2; clone size: NA; D gene: NA; V gene: TRBV19; CDR3 DNA: TGTGCCAGTAGTATCTTGGGACGTAGTAACTATGGCTACACCTTC; CDR3 protein: CASSILGRSNYGYTF
J gene: TRBJ1-5; clone size: NA; D gene: NA; V gene: TRBV7-2; CDR3 DNA: TGTGCCAGCAGCTTAGTAGGGGACCAGCCCCAGCATTTT; CDR3 protein: CASSLVGDQPQHF
J gene: TRBJ2-1; clone size: once; D gene: NA; V gene: TRBV7-2; CDR3 DNA: TGTGCCAGCAGCTCAGACGCAGGGGAGCAGTTCTTC; CDR3 protein: CASSSDAGEQFF
J gene: TRBJ2-7; clone size: NA; D gene: NA; V gene: TRBV5-1; CDR3 DNA: TGCGCCAGCAGCTTGCCTTTCAGGGGCGACGAGCAGTACTTC; CDR3 protein: CASSLPFRGDEQYF
J gene: TRBJ2-1; clone size: once; D gene: TRBD2; V gene: TRBV9; CDR3 DNA: TGTGCCAGCAGCGTAGGACTAGCGGGAGCGGGGGGCTACAATGAGCAGTTCTTC; CDR3 protein: CASSVGLAGAGGYNEQFF
J gene: TRBJ1-1; clone size: NA; D gene: TRBD1; V gene: TRBV20-1; CDR3 DNA: TGCAGTGCCTACACAGGGGCTGAAGCTTTCTTT; CDR3 protein: CSAYTGAEAFF
J gene: TRBJ2-2; clone size: NA; D gene: TRBD1; V gene: TRBV9; CDR3 DNA: TGTGCCAGCAGCGTATCGGGGACAGGGGTTGCCGGGGAGCTGTTTTTT; CDR3 protein: CASSVSGTGVAGELFF
J gene: TRBJ1-2; clone size: NA; D gene: NA; V gene: TRBV2; CDR3 DNA: TGTGCCAGCAGTGAAGAATGGCAAAACTATGGCTACACCTTC; CDR3 protein: CASSEEWQNYGYTF
J gene: TRBJ2-7; clone size: NA; D gene: NA; V gene: TRBV11-3; CDR3 DNA: TGTGCCAGCAGCTTACAATCGGGGACCTCCTACGAGCAGTACTTC; CDR3 protein: CASSLQSGTSYEQYF
J gene: TRBJ2-1; clone size: NA; D gene: NA; V gene: TRBV27; CDR3 DNA: TGTGCCAGCAGTACCAGAACCTACAATGAGCAGTTCTTC; CDR3 protein: CASSTRTYNEQFF
J gene: TRBJ2-3; clone size: once; D gene: TRBD2; V gene: TRBV5-1; CDR3 DNA: TGCGCCAGCAGCTCGGGACTAGCGGGAGCTGCGACAGATACGCAGTATTTT; CDR3 protein: CASSSGLAGAATDTQYF
J gene: TRBJ2-7; clone size: NA; D gene: NA; V gene: TRBV7-9; CDR3 DNA: TGTGCCAGCAGCCGTCGGGGAATACCCTACGAGCAGTACTTC; CDR3 protein: CASSRRGIPYEQYF
J gene: TRBJ2-3; clone size: NA; D gene: NA; V gene: TRBV7-3; CDR3 DNA: TGTGCCAGCAGCTTAACGGGAGCGGTTAGCACAGATACGCAGTATTTT; CDR3 protein: CASSLTGAVSTDTQYF
J gene: TRBJ2-3; clone size: NA; D gene: TRBD2; V gene: TRBV11-3; CDR3 DNA: TGTGCCAGCAGCCCCGCGCCAAGCGGGAGGGGGGGGTACGTGACAGATACGCAGTATTTT; CDR3 protein: CASSPAPSGRGGYVTDTQYF
J gene: TRBJ1-4; clone size: NA; D gene: TRBD1; V gene: TRBV29-1; CDR3 DNA: TGCAGCGTTGTCGCGGGACAGGGTGAAAAACTGTTTTTT; CDR3 protein: CSVVAGQGEKLFF
J gene: TRBJ1-2; clone size: NA; D gene: TRBD1; V gene: TRBV5-5; CDR3 DNA: TGTGCCAGCAGCTTGGACAGGGGGGATGGCTACACCTTC; CDR3 protein: CASSLDRGDGYTF
J gene: TRBJ2-2; clone size: once; D gene: TRBD2; V gene: TRBV7-8; CDR3 DNA: TGTGCCAGCAGCTTAGGCTGGCAGCGGGGTGGAACCGGGGAGCTGTTTTTT; CDR3 protein: CASSLGWQRGGTGELFF
J gene: TRBJ2-7; clone size: NA; D gene: NA; V gene: TRBV28; CDR3 DNA: TGTGCCAGCAGTGCACCCCTGGGCTACGAGCAGTACTTC; CDR3 protein: CASSAPLGYEQYF
J gene: TRBJ1-1; clone size: NA; D gene: NA; V gene: TRBV28; CDR3 DNA: TGTGCCAGCAGTTTACGGACCTTGAACACTGAAGCTTTCTTT; CDR3 protein: CASSLRTLNTEAFF
J gene: TRBJ2-3; clone size: NA; D gene: TRBD2; V gene: TRBV7-2; CDR3 DNA: TGTGCCAGCAGCCCAACGTCAGCGGGAGAGCGAAATACGCAGTATTTT; CDR3 protein: CASSPTSAGERNTQYF
J gene: TRBJ2-5; clone size: NA; D gene: NA; V gene: TRBV6-1; CDR3 DNA: TGTGCCAGCAACAAGGGAATAGCGGTCCAAGAGACCCAGTACTTC; CDR3 protein: CASNKGIAVQETQYF
J gene: TRBJ2-3; clone size: NA; D gene: TRBD2; V gene: TRBV18; CDR3 DNA: TGTGCCAGCTCAATGGGACTAGCGGGAAAAACTGCTAGCACAGATACGCAGTATTTT; CDR3 protein: CASSMGLAGKTASTDTQYF
J gene: TRBJ2-3; clone size: few; D gene: NA; V gene: TRBV20-1; CDR3 DNA: TGCAGTGCTAGCGGCACAGATACGCAGTATTTT; CDR3 protein: CSASGTDTQYF
J gene: TRBJ2-5; clone size: NA; D gene: TRBD2; V gene: TRBV18; CDR3 DNA: TGTGCCAGCTCAATGGAGCTAGCGGGAGCCGGGGAGACCCAGTACTTC; CDR3 protein: CASSMELAGAGETQYF
J gene: TRBJ2-7; clone size: NA; D gene: NA; V gene: TRBV29-1; CDR3 DNA: TGCAGCGTGGGTGGGGCCTACGAGCAGTACTTC; CDR3 protein: CSVGGAYEQYF
J gene: TRBJ1-1; clone size: NA; D gene: NA; V gene: TRBV28; CDR3 DNA: TGTGCCAGCCTAACCTACAGGTTTAACACTGAAGCTTTCTTT; CDR3 protein: CASLTYRFNTEAFF
J gene: TRBJ2-7; clone size: NA; D gene: NA; V gene: TRBV6-1; CDR3 DNA: TGTGCCAGCAGTGAAGCGGCGCCCGAGCAGTACTTC; CDR3 protein: CASSEAAPEQYF
J gene: TRBJ1-1; clone size: NA; D gene: NA; V gene: TRBV6-4; CDR3 DNA: TGTGCCAGCAGAGCCGATCGGATGAACACTGAAGCTTTCTTT; CDR3 protein: CASRADRMNTEAFF
J gene: TRBJ2-3; clone size: NA; D gene: NA; V gene: TRBV29-1; CDR3 DNA: TGCAGCGTCGCGGAGAACACAGATACGCAGTATTTT; CDR3 protein: CSVAENTDTQYF
J gene: TRBJ2-1; clone size: NA; D gene: NA; V gene: TRBV19; CDR3 DNA: TGTGCCAGTACCTCCCTTAGCAGGGTTGCCAATGAGCAGTTCTTC; CDR3 protein: CASTSLSRVANEQFF
J gene: TRBJ2-7; clone size: once; D gene: NA; V gene: TRBV28; CDR3 DNA: TGTGCCAGCAGTGTAGACAGGTATTTCTACGAGCAGTACTTC; CDR3 protein: CASSVDRYFYEQYF
J gene: TRBJ1-2; clone size: NA; D gene: TRBD1; V gene: TRBV7-2; CDR3 DNA: TGTGCCAGCAGCTTAGTTCAGGGGGCGAGCTATGGCTACACCTTC; CDR3 protein: CASSLVQGASYGYTF
J gene: TRBJ1-1; clone size: once; D gene: NA; V gene: TRBV9; CDR3 DNA: TGTGCCAGCAGCGTAGCTACGTCCACTGAAGCTTTCTTT; CDR3 protein: CASSVATSTEAFF
J gene: TRBJ2-1; clone size: NA; D gene: TRBD2; V gene: TRBV9; CDR3 DNA: TGTGCCAGCAGCGTAGTTAGCGGGATCTCCTACAATGAGCAGTTCTTC; CDR3 protein: CASSVVSGISYNEQFF
J gene: TRBJ2-7; clone size: NA; D gene: TRBD2; V gene: TRBV9; CDR3 DNA: TGTGCCAGCAGCGTAGGTGACGGGAGGAATAACGAGCAGTACTTC; CDR3 protein: CASSVGDGRNNEQYF
J gene: TRBJ2-1; clone size: once; D gene: TRBD2; V gene: TRBV4-2; CDR3 DNA: TGTGCCAGCAGCCAAGAGGCGACTAGCGTATACAATGAGCAGTTCTTC; CDR3 protein: CASSQEATSVYNEQFF
J gene: TRBJ2-1; clone size: once; D gene: TRBD2; V gene: TRBV19; CDR3 DNA: TGTGCCAGTAGTCGTACCGGGACTAGCGGGTTCTCCTACAATGAGCAGTTCTTC; CDR3 protein: CASSRTGTSGFSYNEQFF
J gene: TRBJ2-1; clone size: NA; D gene: TRBD2; V gene: TRBV10-3; CDR3 DNA: TGTGCCATCAGTGAAGGGACTAGCGGGAGAAGCTCCTACAATGAGCAGTTCTTC; CDR3 protein: CAISEGTSGRSSYNEQFF
J gene: TRBJ2-1; clone size: NA; D gene: NA; V gene: TRBV7-9; CDR3 DNA: TGTGCCAGCAGCTTAGTAGGTGGACCAAGTTACTACAATGAGCAGTTCTTC; CDR3 protein: CASSLVGGPSYYNEQFF